This T cell receptor (beta chain) was sequenced during a study of blood T cell repertoires in COVID-19. Study background: Both acute and convalescent COVID-19 samples were obtained from the United States, Italy and Spain. Sources were T cells, B-cell-depleted T cells, or PBMCs; the material itself was cDNA or gDNA.

This CDR3 region has 12 residues. Germline lookup yields CDR1 SEHNR and CDR2 FQNEAQ (reference sequence). Trimming took 2 bases from V and 10 from J, leaving 9 bases between them. Source study methods: Estimation of nucleated cell counts relied on the amplification of reference gene primers. Assay used: immunoSEQ multiplex PCR; TCRdb lists only in-frame clones, some missing. V and J calls and clone size come straight from that table; D and trimming were deduced from the DNA. The sample has 90,000 to 130,000 clones; 88% are singletons. The source is a human donor in a cohort sampled during active COVID-19. The sample comprised peripheral blood. The chain recombines TRBV7-9 with TRBJ2-1; the D is unclear. The CDR3 nucleotides read TGTGCCAGCAGCTTAATGTCGCAGGAGCAGTTCTTC. This sequence encodes CASSLMSQEQFF.